The clone carrying this TCR beta chain was counted ten times or more. The antigen is not known. These data are taken from a study of breast tumors, draining lymph nodes, adjacent tissues. TCRdb called the multiplex PCR reads again in MiXCR, with one record for every CDR3 protein. The data show approximately 8,000 distinct CDR3 sequences, under 85% seen once. General study results and limits: Data fit most tumor T cells coming from lymph node, expanding in tumor. Tumors had less TCR diversity than lymph nodes, more than nontumor tissue.

Germline CDR1 reads SGDLS; CDR2 reads YYNGEE. V lost 3 bases and J lost 8, with 21 bases in between. The CDR3 has 16 residues. The TCR comes from a female donor with breast cancer. Some clones in this sample may be carry-over from other donors' samples. The chain links TRBV9 to TRBJ2-4, with D possibly being TRBD2 (6 bases). The sequenced sample consisted of tumor-adjacent breast tissue. CDR3 sequence reads: CASSARPGPGGDIQYF. CDR3 DNA: TGTGCCAGCAGCGCCCGGCCGGGACCCGGAGGGGACATTCAGTACTTC.